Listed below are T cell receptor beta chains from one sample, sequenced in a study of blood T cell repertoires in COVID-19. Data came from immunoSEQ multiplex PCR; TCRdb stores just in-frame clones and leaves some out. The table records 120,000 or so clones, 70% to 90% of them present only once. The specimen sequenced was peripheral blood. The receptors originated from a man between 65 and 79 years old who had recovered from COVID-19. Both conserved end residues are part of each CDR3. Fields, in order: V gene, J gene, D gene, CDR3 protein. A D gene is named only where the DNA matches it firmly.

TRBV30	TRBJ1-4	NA	CAWTPWEEKLFF
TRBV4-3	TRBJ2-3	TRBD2	CASSQDGREYTDTQYF
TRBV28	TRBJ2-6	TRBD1	CASSSGTGPLGANVLTF
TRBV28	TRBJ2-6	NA	CASSAPGWRSSGANVLTF
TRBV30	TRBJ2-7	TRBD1	CAWRPSGTGFFEQYF
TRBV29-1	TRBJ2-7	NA	CSVATGRLPYEQYF
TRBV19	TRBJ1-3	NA	CASQDRTNSGNTIYF
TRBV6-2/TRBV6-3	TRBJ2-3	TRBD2	CASSHRSGRSDTQYF
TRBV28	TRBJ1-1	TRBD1	CASTLGGSGNTEAFF
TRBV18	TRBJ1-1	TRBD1	CASSPDRGRLKEAFF
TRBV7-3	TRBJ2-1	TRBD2	CASSPPGLAGEEQFF
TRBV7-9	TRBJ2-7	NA	CASSLLDSYEQYF
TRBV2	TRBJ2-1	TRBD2	CASSGTSIITGNEQFF
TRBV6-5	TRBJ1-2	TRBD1	CASSVGTGDGYTF
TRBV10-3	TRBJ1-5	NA	CAISEFRGNQPQHF
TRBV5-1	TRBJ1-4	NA	CASSSTAGSNEKLFF
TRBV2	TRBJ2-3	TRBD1	CASGRDSSTDTQYF
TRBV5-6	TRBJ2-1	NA	CASSLGDNRFSYNEQFF
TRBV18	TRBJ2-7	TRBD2	CASSPGTRLAGEQYF
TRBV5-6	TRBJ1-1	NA	CASSRGAVSMNTEAFF
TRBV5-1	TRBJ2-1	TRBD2	CASSLAGTSGINEQFF
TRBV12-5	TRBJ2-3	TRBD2	CASGFGSGLGTDTQYF
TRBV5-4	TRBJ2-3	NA	CASSSSGGLRSDTQYF
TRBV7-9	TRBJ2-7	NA	CASTLRGGQAYEQYF
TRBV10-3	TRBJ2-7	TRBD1	CAVLQGAHDEQYF
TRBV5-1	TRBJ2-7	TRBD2	CASSSAELAVAYEQYF
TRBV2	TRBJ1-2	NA	CASSERGYGYTF
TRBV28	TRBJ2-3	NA	CASSFPGLADTQYF
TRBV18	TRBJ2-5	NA	CASSLQQETQYF
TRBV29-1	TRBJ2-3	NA	CSVGYRANTDTQYF
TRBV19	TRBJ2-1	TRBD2	CASSIRAGGYTEQFF
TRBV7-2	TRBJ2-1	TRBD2	CASRPPGTSGSYNEQFF
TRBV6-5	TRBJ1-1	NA	CASCRGSGTEAFF
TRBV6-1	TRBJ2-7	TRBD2	CASSEETSGRVGDF
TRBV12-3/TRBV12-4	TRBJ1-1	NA	CASSLRGGTEAFF
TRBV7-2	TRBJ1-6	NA	CASTGGLSPLHF
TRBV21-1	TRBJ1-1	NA	CASSSLTRTGRTEAFF
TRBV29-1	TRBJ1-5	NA	CSVADSLLRPQHF
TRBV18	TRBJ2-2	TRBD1	CASSPPGQGNTGELFF
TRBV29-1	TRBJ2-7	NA	CSVRGGLAPYEQYF
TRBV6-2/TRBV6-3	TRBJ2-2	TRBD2	CASSYAGGFGGELFF
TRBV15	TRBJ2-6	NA	CATSRGGQANVLTF
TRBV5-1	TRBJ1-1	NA	CASSRLGGTEAFF
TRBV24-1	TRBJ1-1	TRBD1	CATSDSRQGDVAFF
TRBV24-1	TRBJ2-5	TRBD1	CATSERTGIQETQYF